The text below deals with one T cell receptor beta chain. Its target is unknown. This PCR relied on a set of 60 Vbeta primers and 13 Jbeta primers. Profiling relied on immunoSEQ multiplex PCR, and the TCRdb table lists in-frame clones only, not all of them. The sample shows a few hundred thousand clones, roughly 70% of them seen only once. CDR3 length: 15 amino acids. Per germline, CDR1 SGHNT and CDR2 YENEEA. The data originate from a study of cytomegalovirus exposure and HLA in healthy donors. The wider study: Inside one of the first data releases sat about 85 million unique TCRs taken from HLA-typed donors. Whole-study findings and limits: Later, an analysis found that common viral pathogens appeared to be linked with several of the most significant clusters.

The chain couples TRBV11-3 to TRBJ2-5, with 8 bases that match TRBD2. The DNA end is a closer match to TRBJ2-7, so the J assignment may be wrong. The TCR originated in a female donor in good health and CMV-seronegative. Sequencing was carried out using PBMCs. The CDR3, as DNA: TGTGCCAGCAGCTCCCCGAGCGGGGGCTCCTACGAGCAGTACTTC. This encodes CASSSPSGGSYEQYF.